This TCR beta chain was found in a study of early T cells in non-severe SARS-CoV-2 infection. Looked up from germline, CDR1 is LNHNV and CDR2 is YYDKDF (reference sequence). The V gene lost 0 bases and the J gene lost 4 bases, with 7 bases spanning the gap. The CDR3 sequence is 15 residues long. This clonotype has more than one count but fewer than ten. The TCR library protocol attached unique molecular identifiers to the individual cDNA molecules. MiXCR, applied by TCRdb to the 5' RACE reads, yields one record per CDR3 protein. The profile shows 100,000 to 120,000 distinct CDR3 sequences, roughly 12% of them singletons.

The source was whole blood, collected at baseline. This sequence was found in an adult who was a healthcare worker with PCR-confirmed SARS-CoV-2 infection or an uninfected control (not recorded which). The rearrangement links TRBV15 to TRBJ2-6; D gene uncertain. The CDR3 spells CATSREGTGANVLTF. The CDR3 bases are TGTGCCACCAGCAGAGAGGGAACCGGGGCCAACGTCCTGACTTTC.